A selection of T cell receptor beta chains follows, all from one sample in a study of cytomegalovirus exposure and HLA in healthy donors. Libraries were prepared by immunoSEQ multiplex PCR; TCRdb keeps only in-frame clonotypes and omits some of them. The table records approximately 150,000 clones, 79% of them present only once. The sample taken for sequencing was PBMCs. Receptor source: a man in his fifties in good health and CMV-seropositive. Both conserved end residues are trimmed from each CDR3.

j_gene	v_gene	CDR3aa
-	TRBV5-1	ASRHGPYEQY
TRBJ1-4	TRBV29-1	SVAGGTNEKLF
TRBJ2-7	TRBV29-1	SVFGREDYEQY
TRBJ2-3	TRBV27	ASSSDRVDTDTQY
TRBJ2-3	TRBV7-9	ASSPRSGTDTQY
TRBJ2-5	TRBV6-5	ASSSPGQGETQY
-	TRBV5-1	ASSLGLGSVEQY
TRBJ2-3	TRBV6-6	ASRSYSTDTQY
TRBJ1-4	TRBV27	ASSLSYAEKLF
TRBJ2-5	TRBV10-3	AIRASPQETQY
TRBJ1-6	TRBV6-5	ASNVGGEYNSPLH
TRBJ2-7	TRBV19	ASSIGLGHDYEQY
TRBJ1-1	TRBV6-6	ASSRPRGRENTEAF
TRBJ1-5	TRBV6-4	ASSDSYTGSRGCNQPQH
TRBJ2-1	TRBV11-2	ASSFGAGANRNEQF
TRBJ1-5	TRBV5-1	ASSRQGGNQPQH
TRBJ2-1	TRBV28	ASSLAQGAREYNEQF
TRBJ2-7	TRBV6-1	ASRLATEQY
TRBJ2-6	TRBV7-3	ASSLTSGYGANVLT
TRBJ2-7	TRBV28	ASSLTSGSIGYEQY
TRBJ2-7	TRBV2	ASTPLDEQY
TRBJ2-7	TRBV19	ASRPAHGLYEQY